The sequence of this T cell receptor (beta chain) was determined in a study of chemoradiotherapy in HPV16-positive cancers. On the study more broadly: Candidate HPV-specific T-cell clones and common TCR motifs came from functional assays in a couple of HPV16-positive patients. The study's findings and limits: Candidate HPV-specific clones and E7-related TCR motifs grew in tumor during treatment. Better recurrence-free survival went with HPV-responsive T-cell expansion in HPV16-positive patients.

Points on this clone: Its antigen is as yet unknown.

The CDR3 loop spans 16 amino acids. Germline values: CDR1 LGHNA, CDR2 YNFKEQ. V was trimmed by 4 bases and J by 4 bases, leaving 19 bases between them. Samples were taken several times over chemoradiotherapy. Here immunoSEQ multiplex PCR was the method, and the copy in TCRdb shows in-frame clones only, minus some. The sample carries hundreds of clones, approximately 90% recorded once. This receptor was taken from a human donor with HPV-associated anogenital cancer. The V and J genes are TRBV4-2 and TRBJ1-1; D call uncertain. The source was tumor tissue, collected from a patient who underwent chemoradiotherapy. Here the CDR3 reads CASSPSQGKMATEAFF. Here the CDR3 DNA reads TGTGCCAGCAGCCCCTCCCAAGGGAAGATGGCCACTGAAGCTTTCTTT.